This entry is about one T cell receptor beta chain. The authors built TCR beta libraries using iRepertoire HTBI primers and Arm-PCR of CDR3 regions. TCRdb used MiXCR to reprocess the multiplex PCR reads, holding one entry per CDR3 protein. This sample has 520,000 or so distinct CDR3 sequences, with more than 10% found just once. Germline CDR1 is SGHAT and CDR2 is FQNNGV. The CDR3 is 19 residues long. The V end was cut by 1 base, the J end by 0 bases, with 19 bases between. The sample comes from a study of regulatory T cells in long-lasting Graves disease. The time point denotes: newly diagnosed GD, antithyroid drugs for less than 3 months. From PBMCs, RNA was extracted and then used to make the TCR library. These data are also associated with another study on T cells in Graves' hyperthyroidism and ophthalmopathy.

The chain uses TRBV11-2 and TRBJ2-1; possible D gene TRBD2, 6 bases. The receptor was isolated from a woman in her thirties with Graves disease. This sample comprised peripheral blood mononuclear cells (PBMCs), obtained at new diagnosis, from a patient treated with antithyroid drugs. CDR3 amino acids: CASSLVGRRRESSYNEQFF. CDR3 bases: TGTGCCAGCAGCTTAGTTGGGCGTCGACGGGAGAGCTCCTACAATGAGCAGTTCTTC.